This TCR beta chain comes out of a study of response to subunit inactivated influenza vaccine. TCRdb used MiXCR to reprocess the RT-PCR reads, holding one entry per CDR3 protein. The repertoire holds some 500,000 distinct CDR3 sequences, with roughly 13% as singletons. V was pared by 0 bases and J by 0 bases, with 9 bases between. The CDR3 covers 16 residues. Germline CDR1 is LGHNA and CDR2 is YNFKEQ. The chain has TRBV4-2 and TRBJ1-3; D gene uncertain. The sequence derives from a man aged 50 to 59 who received an inactivated influenza vaccine. The source material was PBMCs from blood, sampled more than 35 days after vaccination. CDR3 sequence: CASSQEPAGSGNTIYF. CDR3 in DNA: TGTGCCAGCAGCCAAGAACCGGCCGGCTCTGGAAACACCATATATTTT.